The table lists the clone carrying this T cell receptor beta chain with a few counts. The target antigen is unknown. This entry is derived from a study of identical twins. Study-wide points: Out-of-frame TCR alpha sharing observed in monozygotic twins exceeded model estimates.

TCRdb redid the calling of the 5' RACE reads with MiXCR, one entry per CDR3 protein. The data contain 690,000 or so distinct CDR3 sequences, over 8.5% of them singletons. V was pared by 7 bases and J by 1 base, with 8 bases between. Germline CDR1 and CDR2: MNHNS and SASEGT. This CDR3 is built from 14 residues. A further study also used this sample, focusing on yellow fever vaccine responses in identical twins. That publication notes: Among the twins, the vaccine T cell response reportedly seemed partly convergent and partly personalized.

Material: PBMCs. This TCR derives from a woman aged 18-29 years in good health. The V and J genes are TRBV6-1 and TRBJ2-6, with a weak D call TRBD2 (5 bases). The CDR3: CASTPGSGANVLTF. CDR3 bases: TGTGCCAGCACCCCGGGGTCTGGGGCCAACGTCCTGACTTTC.